These T cell receptor beta chains were read from a single sample in a study of T cell repertoires in cytomegalovirus infection. TCRdb redid the calling of the reads with MiXCR, one entry per CDR3 protein. The sample records 250,000 or so distinct CDR3 sequences, over 15% being singletons. The sequencing input was CD8+ T cells from PBMCs. Every receptor here comes from a human donor in good health (CMV status not recorded). Some clones in this sample may be carry-over from other donors' samples. Both conserved end residues are part of each CDR3. Fields, in order: J gene, clone size, D gene, V gene, CDR3 DNA, CDR3 protein. The D gene is left open where the match is weak. Not all rows give a size; the values are once, few, many and, for expanded clones, a class.

TRBJ2-1,few,TRBD1,TRBV12-3/TRBV12-4,TGTGCCAGCAAATTAGGGGGCCTCTCCTACAATGAGCAGTTCTTC,CASKLGGLSYNEQFF
TRBJ2-7,-,-,TRBV6-1,TGTGCCAGCAGAGAACCCAGGGGCCCGACCTACGAGCAGTACTTC,CASREPRGPTYEQYF
TRBJ1-5,many,TRBD1,TRBV6-6,TGTGCCAGCAGTTACGGGACAGGGTATCAGCCCCAGCATTTT,CASSYGTGYQPQHF
TRBJ2-7,many,-,TRBV7-2,TGTGCCAGCAGCTTAGACTTGGCGGTGCAGAACGAGCAGTACTTC,CASSLDLAVQNEQYF
TRBJ2-6,-,-,TRBV6-6,TGTGCCAGCAGTTACCTCTTGTGGTCGAGCTCTGGGGCCAACGTCCTGACTTTC,CASSYLLWSSSGANVLTF
TRBJ2-1,many,TRBD1,TRBV10-3,TGTGCCACCGGGGACAGGGGGGACCCTAACTCCTACAATGAGCAGTTCTTC,CATGDRGDPNSYNEQFF
TRBJ2-5,many,-,TRBV28,TGTGCCAGCAGTTTAGAGGGGTTAGAGACCCAGTACTTC,CASSLEGLETQYF
TRBJ2-5,-,TRBD2,TRBV7-9,TGTGCCAGCAGATCATCGGGGGGGCAAGAGACCCAGTACTTC,CASRSSGGQETQYF
TRBJ2-1,-,-,TRBV29-1,TGCAGCGTTGTGGGGGTAGGCGCCAATGAGCAGTTCTTC,CSVVGVGANEQFF
TRBJ1-1,-,TRBD1,TRBV7-9,TGTGCCAGCAGGCGGGACAGCGGAGCTTTCTTT,CASRRDSGAFF
TRBJ2-3,few,-,TRBV19,TGTGCCAGTAGTATAGTCCCAGGGGACACAGATACGCAGTATTTT,CASSIVPGDTDTQYF
TRBJ2-5,many,TRBD2,TRBV7-2,TGTGCCAGCAGCCTTCGAGCGGGGTCCTTCCAAGAGACCCAGTACTTC,CASSLRAGSFQETQYF
TRBJ1-3,-,-,TRBV5-1,TGCGCCAGCAGCTCGACAGTAGCTGGAAACACCATATATTTT,CASSSTVAGNTIYF
TRBJ1-1,few,-,TRBV6-2/TRBV6-3,TGTGCCAGCAGTTACGCTCTGGGGACTGAAGCTTTCTTT,CASSYALGTEAFF
TRBJ1-6,many,-,TRBV5-6,TGTGCCAGCAGCCCACAACCACCGAGAAGCTCCTATAATTCACCCCTCCACTTT,CASSPQPPRSSYNSPLHF
TRBJ2-7,few,TRBD2,TRBV12-3/TRBV12-4,TGTGCCAGCAGTGACCATCCTAGCGGGGTCGGCGAGCAGTACTTC,CASSDHPSGVGEQYF
TRBJ2-7,few,-,TRBV7-2,TGTGCCAGCACCCCCCCGGCGGGGCGGGGTGAGCAGTACTTC,CASTPPAGRGEQYF
TRBJ2-2,many,-,TRBV6-1,TGTGCCAGCATGCGAAACACCGGGGAGCTGTTTTTT,CASMRNTGELFF
TRBJ2-7,few,-,TRBV19,TGTGCCAGTTCCCCCGTCCGTGGGGCTGTCGACGAGCAGTACTTC,CASSPVRGAVDEQYF
TRBJ1-1,-,-,TRBV29-1,TGCAGCGTTGAAGGCAGGGGCAGGGACGCGGTTGAAGCTTTCTTT,CSVEGRGRDAVEAFF
TRBJ1-3,few,-,TRBV2,TGTGCCAGCAATCCTGATACAGGATCTGGAAACACCATATATTTT,CASNPDTGSGNTIYF
TRBJ2-2,few,-,TRBV27,TGTGCCAGCAGCCGCACCGGGGAGCTGTTTTTT,CASSRTGELFF
TRBJ2-1,few,-,TRBV27,TGTGCCAGCAGTTTATGGGGGGAAGTTTCCTACAATGAGCAGTTCTTC,CASSLWGEVSYNEQFF
TRBJ2-5,-,TRBD1,TRBV11-2,TGTGCCAGCAGTCCTGAGGACAGGCAACTCCGAGAGACCCAGTACTTC,CASSPEDRQLRETQYF